This T cell receptor beta chain came from a study of early T cells in non-severe SARS-CoV-2 infection. Study overall: Unsorted whole blood bulk RNA was sequenced, with unpaired chains.

Unique molecular identifiers were affixed to single, distinct cDNA molecules. TCRdb processed the 5' RACE reads anew with MiXCR; each CDR3 protein has one entry. The sample carries tens of thousands of distinct CDR3 sequences, roughly 9.1% recorded once. With 4 bases clipped from V and 7 bases from J, the junction kept 5 bases outside the gene matches. The CDR3 runs to 14 residues. Germline CDR1 is LGHDT and CDR2 is YNNKEL (reference sequence). This sequence originates from an adult who was a healthcare worker with PCR-confirmed SARS-CoV-2 infection or an uninfected control (not recorded which). Sequencing was performed on whole blood, taken at baseline. The V gene is TRBV3-1, the J gene TRBJ2-1; the match to TRBD1 covers 9 bases. In DNA form, the CDR3 reads TGTGCCAGCAGCCCGGACAGGGGATTGAATGAGCAGTTCTTC. Its protein is CASSPDRGLNEQFF.